Listed below are T cell receptor beta chains from one sample, sequenced in a study of blood T cell repertoires in COVID-19. Data came from immunoSEQ multiplex PCR; TCRdb stores just in-frame clones and leaves some out. The repertoire holds 250,000 to 300,000 clones, with around 90% as singletons. The sample taken for sequencing was peripheral blood. Every receptor here comes from a woman aged 40 to 50 who had recovered from COVID-19. CDR3s include the opening cysteine and the closing phenylalanine or tryptophan. D genes are given only for firm matches. Not every row has a clone size; where given, it reads once, few, many or a size class.

CDR3nt: TGTGCCAGCAGTGACTGGACAGGGATAGGCAATCAGCCCCAGCATTTT
CDR3aa: CASSDWTGIGNQPQHF
v_gene: TRBV2
abundance: NA
d_gene: TRBD1
j_gene: TRBJ1-5

CDR3nt: TGCGCCAGCAGCTTGGCCAACCAGGGGACCAATGAGCAGTTCTTC
CDR3aa: CASSLANQGTNEQFF
v_gene: TRBV5-1
abundance: NA
d_gene: NA
j_gene: TRBJ2-1

CDR3nt: TGTGCCAGCAGCCCCAGGGGGGGACTAGCGGGCACAGATACGCAGTATTTT
CDR3aa: CASSPRGGLAGTDTQYF
v_gene: TRBV7-2
abundance: few
d_gene: TRBD2
j_gene: TRBJ2-3

CDR3nt: TGTGCCAGCTCACCCAACGGGCTAGCGGTGGGGGACAATGAGCAGTTCTTC
CDR3aa: CASSPNGLAVGDNEQFF
v_gene: TRBV18
abundance: NA
d_gene: TRBD2
j_gene: TRBJ2-1

CDR3nt: TGTGCCAGCAGTTACGATGCGGAGACGGGATATGGCTACACCTTC
CDR3aa: CASSYDAETGYGYTF
v_gene: TRBV6-2/TRBV6-3
abundance: once
d_gene: NA
j_gene: TRBJ1-2

CDR3nt: TGTGCCAGCAGCCACAATCCGGCTAGCGGGGATACGCAGTATTTT
CDR3aa: CASSHNPASGDTQYF
v_gene: TRBV3-1/TRBV3-2
abundance: NA
d_gene: TRBD2
j_gene: TRBJ2-3

CDR3nt: TGTGCCAGTAGACGTGGGACTAGCGGGACTTACAATGAGCAGTTCTTC
CDR3aa: CASRRGTSGTYNEQFF
v_gene: TRBV19
abundance: NA
d_gene: TRBD2
j_gene: TRBJ2-1

CDR3nt: TGTGCCAGCAGTTCAAGACTACAGGGGATGAACACTGAAGCTTTCTTT
CDR3aa: CASSSRLQGMNTEAFF
v_gene: TRBV27
abundance: NA
d_gene: TRBD1
j_gene: TRBJ1-1

CDR3nt: TGTGCCACCAGCCCCACCCGCGGACTAGCGGGAGGGCCCATGGATGAGCAGTTCTTC
CDR3aa: CATSPTRGLAGGPMDEQFF
v_gene: TRBV24-1
abundance: NA
d_gene: TRBD2
j_gene: TRBJ2-1

CDR3nt: TGTGCCAGTAGTGATACAGGGGGGGTCGAAGATACGCAGTATTTT
CDR3aa: CASSDTGGVEDTQYF
v_gene: TRBV19
abundance: NA
d_gene: NA
j_gene: TRBJ2-3

CDR3nt: TGTGCCTGGAGTGATGGGACTAGCGGGAGGGCGGGGGAGCAGTACTTC
CDR3aa: CAWSDGTSGRAGEQYF
v_gene: TRBV30
abundance: once
d_gene: TRBD2
j_gene: TRBJ2-7

CDR3nt: TGTGCCAGCACCACCCTGGCGGATGAGCAGTACTTC
CDR3aa: CASTTLADEQYF
v_gene: TRBV21-1
abundance: NA
d_gene: NA
j_gene: TRBJ2-7

CDR3nt: TGTGCCAGCAGCCCCCAGGGACTAGCGACCGGGGAGCTGTTTTTT
CDR3aa: CASSPQGLATGELFF
v_gene: TRBV6-5
abundance: NA
d_gene: TRBD2
j_gene: TRBJ2-2

CDR3nt: TGTGCCAGCAGCCCCCCTAGCGTCTCCTACGAGCAGTACTTC
CDR3aa: CASSPPSVSYEQYF
v_gene: TRBV7-9
abundance: NA
d_gene: NA
j_gene: TRBJ2-7

CDR3nt: TGTGCCAGCAGCTTGGATGCTAGCGGGTCGAACACCGGGGAGCTGTTTTTT
CDR3aa: CASSLDASGSNTGELFF
v_gene: TRBV5-5
abundance: NA
d_gene: TRBD2
j_gene: TRBJ2-2

CDR3nt: TGTGCCAGCAGCGGAACGACTAGCGGAGGGGGTGAGCAGTTCTTC
CDR3aa: CASSGTTSGGGEQFF
v_gene: TRBV6-5
abundance: NA
d_gene: TRBD2
j_gene: TRBJ2-1

CDR3nt: TGTGCCAGCAGTGGATCAGGGGATACGCAGTATTTT
CDR3aa: CASSGSGDTQYF
v_gene: TRBV25-1
abundance: NA
d_gene: NA
j_gene: TRBJ2-3

CDR3nt: TGTGCCAGCAGCTTAGAGCGGACAGGCAACACTGAAGCTTTCTTT
CDR3aa: CASSLERTGNTEAFF
v_gene: TRBV13
abundance: NA
d_gene: TRBD1
j_gene: TRBJ1-1

CDR3nt: TGTGCCAGCAGTTACTCGGGACTAGCGCTAAATGAGCAGTTCTTC
CDR3aa: CASSYSGLALNEQFF
v_gene: TRBV6-5
abundance: NA
d_gene: TRBD2
j_gene: TRBJ2-1

CDR3nt: TGTGCCAGCAAGCTGACAGAGAACACTGAAGCTTTCTTT
CDR3aa: CASKLTENTEAFF
v_gene: TRBV6-4
abundance: NA
d_gene: NA
j_gene: TRBJ1-1

CDR3nt: TGTGCCAGCAGCCGTAGGGCGGGGGGACAAGATACGCAGTATTTT
CDR3aa: CASSRRAGGQDTQYF
v_gene: TRBV3-1/TRBV3-2
abundance: NA
d_gene: TRBD2
j_gene: TRBJ2-3

CDR3nt: TGTGCCAGCAGCACCGGGACAGGGGGACACAATGAGCAGTTCTTC
CDR3aa: CASSTGTGGHNEQFF
v_gene: TRBV11-3
abundance: NA
d_gene: TRBD1
j_gene: TRBJ2-1

CDR3nt: TGTGCCAGTGGAGGCGGGAGAGGGGAGACCCAGTACTTC
CDR3aa: CASGGGRGETQYF
v_gene: TRBV3-1/TRBV3-2
abundance: once
d_gene: TRBD2
j_gene: TRBJ2-5

CDR3nt: TGTGCCAGCAGCTTTACAGGGGGCTACACCGGGGAGCTGTTTTTT
CDR3aa: CASSFTGGYTGELFF
v_gene: TRBV5-6
abundance: once
d_gene: TRBD1
j_gene: TRBJ2-2

CDR3nt: TGTGCCAGCTCACCGGGACAGGGACCCTACGAGCAGTACTTC
CDR3aa: CASSPGQGPYEQYF
v_gene: TRBV18
abundance: once
d_gene: TRBD1
j_gene: TRBJ2-7

CDR3nt: TGCGCCAGCAGCCAGGCCTCCTTAGGGCTAGCGGGAGATCGAGATACGCAGTATTTT
CDR3aa: CASSQASLGLAGDRDTQYF
v_gene: TRBV4-1
abundance: NA
d_gene: TRBD2
j_gene: TRBJ2-3

CDR3nt: TGTGCCACCGGGCCGGGACAGGGCTACGAGCAGTACTTC
CDR3aa: CATGPGQGYEQYF
v_gene: TRBV24-1
abundance: NA
d_gene: TRBD1
j_gene: TRBJ2-7